Listed below are T cell receptor beta chains from one sample, sequenced in a study of control samples from healthy donors and cancer patients. This table comes from immunoSEQ multiplex PCR, and its TCRdb copy is limited to in-frame clones, with some not included. The table has 100,000 to 150,000 clones, about 95% seen once. The sequencing sample was made of blood. All receptors come from a man younger than 45 in good health. CDR3s include the opening cysteine and the closing phenylalanine or tryptophan. The D gene is left open where the match is weak. Where a row states a size, it is once, few, many or the class of an expanded clone; other rows omit it.

D gene	clone size	J gene	V gene	CDR3 protein	CDR3 DNA
-	-	TRBJ2-3	TRBV12-1	CASSRDRDTDTQYF	TGTGCCAGCAGCCGTGACAGAGACACAGATACGCAGTATTTT
-	-	TRBJ1-1	TRBV5-8	CASSLVAIMNTEAFF	TGTGCCAGCAGCTTGGTGGCGATCATGAACACTGAAGCTTTCTTT
-	-	TRBJ1-5	TRBV19	CASSRVPYQPQHF	TGTGCCAGTAGTAGGGTTCCCTATCAGCCCCAGCATTTT
TRBD2	-	TRBJ2-1	TRBV5-1	CASSYGGKDEQFF	TGCGCCAGCAGCTACGGGGGGAAGGATGAGCAGTTCTTC
TRBD1	-	TRBJ1-2	TRBV27	CASRPTGEYYGYTF	TGTGCCAGCAGGCCAACAGGGGAGTACTATGGCTACACCTTC
TRBD1	-	TRBJ1-5	TRBV15	CATSRGNRGHAQPQHF	TGTGCCACCAGCAGAGGGAACAGGGGTCATGCTCAGCCCCAGCATTTT
-	-	TRBJ1-5	TRBV3-1/TRBV3-2	CASRKVDTNQPQHF	TGTGCCAGCAGGAAAGTTGATACCAATCAGCCCCAGCATTTT
-	-	TRBJ1-1	TRBV11-1	CASRAGMNTEAFF	TGTGCCAGCAGGGCGGGGATGAACACTGAAGCTTTCTTT
-	-	TRBJ1-4	TRBV28	CASGPGGFFGEKLFF	TGTGCCAGCGGACCCGGGGGGTTCTTCGGGGAAAAACTGTTTTTT
-	-	TRBJ1-2	TRBV13	CASSLVRSGYTF	TGTGCCAGCAGCTTAGTCCGGTCTGGCTACACCTTC
-	-	TRBJ1-5	TRBV7-2	CASSVQNSNQPQHF	TGTGCCAGCAGCGTACAGAATAGCAATCAGCCCCAGCATTTT
-	few	TRBJ1-2	TRBV5-1	CASSRTLDTYGYTF	TGCGCCAGCAGCCGCACTCTGGACACCTATGGCTACACCTTC
-	-	TRBJ1-5	TRBV19	CASSIMGEVNQPQHF	TGTGCCAGTAGTATTATGGGCGAAGTAAATCAGCCCCAGCATTTT
TRBD1	-	TRBJ2-5	TRBV28	CASSLGTGAKYF	TGTGCCAGCAGTTTGGGGACAGGGGCCAAGTACTTC
-	once	TRBJ2-1	TRBV9	CASSVVGFCTFF	TGTGCCAGCAGCGTAGTTGGGTTTTGCACGTTCTTC
-	-	TRBJ2-1	TRBV19	CASSIGGWVLTYNEQFF	TGTGCCAGTAGTATAGGAGGTTGGGTTTTAACCTACAATGAGCAGTTCTTC
TRBD2	-	TRBJ2-5	TRBV5-6	CASSLAGSGPQETQYF	TGTGCCAGCAGCTTGGCCGGTAGCGGGCCCCAAGAGACCCAGTACTTC
TRBD2	-	TRBJ2-2	TRBV6-1	CASTAGGHRTGELFF	TGTGCCAGCACAGCGGGGGGCCATCGGACCGGGGAGCTGTTTTTT
-	few	TRBJ2-1	TRBV19	CASGNFYNEQFF	TGTGCCAGTGGGAACTTTTACAATGAGCAGTTCTTC
-	once	TRBJ1-3	TRBV3-1/TRBV3-2	CASGKAGNTIYF	TGTGCCAGCGGCAAGGCGGGAAACACCATATATTTT
TRBD1	-	TRBJ2-7	TRBV6-5	CASSYTRTGSYEQYF	TGTGCCAGCAGTTACACCCGGACAGGAAGCTACGAGCAGTACTTC
TRBD2	-	TRBJ2-3	TRBV5-1	CASSYGGGSTDTQYF	TGCGCCAGCAGCTACGGCGGGGGGAGCACAGATACGCAGTATTTT
-	-	TRBJ2-5	TRBV4-1	CASSQGVGGQTQYF	TGCGCCAGCAGCCAAGGGGTCGGGGGGCAGACCCAGTACTTC
-	-	TRBJ2-1	TRBV11-3	CASSLAWGEQFF	TGTGCCAGCAGCTTAGCTTGGGGTGAGCAGTTCTTC
-	-	TRBJ2-3	TRBV3-1/TRBV3-2	CASSQTSSETDTQYF	TGTGCCAGCAGCCAAACGTCGAGCGAGACAGATACGCAGTATTTT
-	-	TRBJ1-4	TRBV11-3	CASSLVFPWDTEKLFF	TGTGCCAGCAGCTTAGTGTTCCCGTGGGACACTGAAAAACTGTTTTTT
-	-	TRBJ1-3	TRBV6-5	CASSFYSGNTIYF	TGTGCCAGCAGTTTCTACTCTGGAAACACCATATATTTT
-	once	TRBJ2-2	TRBV28	CASSSRARGTGELFF	TGTGCCAGCAGTTCGAGGGCAAGGGGGACCGGGGAGCTGTTTTTT
-	once	TRBJ1-1	TRBV9	CASSVDSGVEAFF	TGTGCCAGCAGCGTAGATTCAGGGGTCGAAGCTTTCTTT
-	-	TRBJ1-1	TRBV27	CASYRVSSGDTEAFF	TGTGCCAGCTATCGCGTAAGCTCGGGGGACACTGAAGCTTTCTTT
TRBD2	-	TRBJ2-1	TRBV5-5	CASSLVIAGGLTYNEQFF	TGTGCCAGCAGCTTGGTTATAGCGGGGGGCCTCACCTACAATGAGCAGTTCTTC
TRBD1	few	TRBJ2-7	TRBV25-1	CASSIGTGIYEQYF	TGTGCCAGCAGTATTGGGACAGGGATCTACGAGCAGTACTTC
TRBD2	-	TRBJ2-3	TRBV4-1	CASSRIGEAGGLDTQYF	TGCGCCAGCAGCCGGATCGGAGAGGCGGGGGGCCTAGATACGCAGTATTTT
TRBD2	once	TRBJ2-1	TRBV28	CASTPDGEATSKQFF	TGTGCCAGCACACCAGATGGGGAGGCGACTAGCAAGCAGTTCTTC
-	few	TRBJ2-7	TRBV7-9	CASSPRDGSYEQYF	TGTGCCAGCAGCCCCCGGGACGGTTCCTACGAGCAGTACTTC
TRBD2	-	TRBJ2-1	TRBV5-5	CASSLVGQGRAGDNEQFF	TGTGCCAGCAGCTTGGTGGGCCAAGGGAGAGCGGGGGACAATGAGCAGTTCTTC
TRBD1	once	TRBJ1-6	TRBV14	CASSQVDRATNSPLHF	TGTGCCAGCAGCCAAGTCGACAGGGCAACTAATTCACCCCTCCACTTT
TRBD1	-	TRBJ2-7	TRBV9	CASSAQGAYEQYF	TGTGCCAGCAGTGCGCAGGGGGCCTACGAGCAGTACTTC
-	once	TRBJ1-2	TRBV11-2	CASSLHNYGYTF	TGTGCCAGCAGCTTACATAACTATGGCTACACCTTC
-	-	TRBJ1-4	TRBV19	CASSMGRGTEKLFF	TGTGCCAGTAGTATGGGTAGGGGGACCGAAAAACTGTTTTTT
-	-	TRBJ1-2	TRBV29-1	CSVEDLYGYTF	TGCAGCGTTGAAGATCTCTATGGCTACACCTTC
-	-	TRBJ1-1	TRBV9	CASSVGPGNTEAFF	TGTGCCAGCAGCGTAGGTCCGGGGAACACTGAAGCTTTCTTT
-	-	TRBJ1-5	TRBV12-3/TRBV12-4	CASSSWENQPQHF	TGTGCCAGCAGTTCTTGGGAAAATCAGCCCCAGCATTTT
-	-	TRBJ2-1	TRBV3-1/TRBV3-2	CASREGNEQFF	TGTGCCAGCAGAGAGGGTAATGAGCAGTTCTTC
TRBD1	-	TRBJ2-5	TRBV7-2	CASSPHRDRQETQYF	TGTGCCAGCAGCCCTCACCGGGACAGACAAGAGACCCAGTACTTC
TRBD1	-	TRBJ1-6	TRBV10-3	CAISEGDSYNSPLHF	TGTGCCATCAGTGAGGGGGACAGTTATAATTCACCCCTCCACTTT
-	-	TRBJ2-5	TRBV5-1	CASSLTGQVQETQYF	TGCGCCAGCAGCTTGACCGGCCAGGTCCAAGAGACCCAGTACTTC
-	-	TRBJ1-3	TRBV7-9	CASSLVGQISGNTIYF	TGTGCCAGCAGCTTAGTTGGCCAGATCTCTGGAAACACCATATATTTT
-	-	TRBJ1-2	TRBV6-2/TRBV6-3	CASSYLQFNYGYTF	TGTGCCAGCAGTTACCTACAGTTTAACTATGGCTACACCTTC
-	once	TRBJ2-7	TRBV6-1	CASSEARAGLTDYEQYF	TGTGCCAGCAGTGAAGCGCGCGCAGGGTTAACGGACTACGAGCAGTACTTC
TRBD1	-	TRBJ2-5	TRBV5-4	CASSPGQGARETQYF	TGTGCCAGCAGCCCGGGACAGGGGGCCCGGGAGACCCAGTACTTC